Reported below is one T cell receptor (beta chain). Its specificity is unknown. Alopecia areata patients provided lesional scalp punch biopsies and peripheral blood. The data derive from a study of CD8+ T cells in alopecia areata. Study-level background: Treatment of the treated patients consisted of oral tofacitinib, 5 to 10 mg twice daily. Study outcomes and limitations: Affected scalp, especially in alopecia totalis/universalis, had a higher clonality than normal scalp did.

Extraction of RNA preceded its reverse transcription into cDNA, which served as the sequencing template. Profiling relied on immunoSEQ multiplex PCR, and the TCRdb table lists in-frame clones only, not all of them. This sample has 150,000 to 200,000 clones; 59% occur once, and the top ten carry roughly 15%. This receptor was identified in a human donor with alopecia areata. Sequencing was performed on CD4+ T cells sorted from blood, taken at week 0.

The DNA for the CDR3 is TGTGCCAGCAGCTCCAGTCCGGACAGGTCCGCAGATACGCAGTATTTT. Its translation is CASSSSPDRSADTQYF. This chain connects TRBV11-2 to TRBJ2-3; 7 nucleotides align to TRBD1. The germline gives CDR1 SGHAT, CDR2 FQNNGV. The CDR3 is 16 amino acids. Trimming took 4 bases from V and 4 from J; bases not matched to a gene: 11. The full variable domain, rest sourced from reference TRBV11-2 and TRBJ2-3, is EAGVAQSPRYKIIEKRQSVAFWCNPISGHATLYWYQQILGQGPKLLIQFQNNGVVDDSQLPKDRFSAERLKGVDSTLKIQPAKLEDSAVYLCASSSSPDRSADTQYFGPGTRLTVL.